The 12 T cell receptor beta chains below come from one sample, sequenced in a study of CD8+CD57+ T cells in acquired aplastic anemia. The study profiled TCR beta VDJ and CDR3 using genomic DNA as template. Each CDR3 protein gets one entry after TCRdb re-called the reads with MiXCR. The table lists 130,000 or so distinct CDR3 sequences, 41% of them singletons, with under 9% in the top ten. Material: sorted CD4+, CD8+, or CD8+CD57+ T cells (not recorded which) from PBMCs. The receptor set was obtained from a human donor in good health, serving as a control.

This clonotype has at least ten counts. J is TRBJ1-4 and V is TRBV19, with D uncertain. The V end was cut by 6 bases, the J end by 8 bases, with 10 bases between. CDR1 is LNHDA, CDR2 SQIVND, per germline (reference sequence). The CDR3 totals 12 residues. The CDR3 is CASRDGVEKLFF. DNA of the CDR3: TGTGCCAGTAGGGACGGGGTAGAAAAACTGTTTTTT.

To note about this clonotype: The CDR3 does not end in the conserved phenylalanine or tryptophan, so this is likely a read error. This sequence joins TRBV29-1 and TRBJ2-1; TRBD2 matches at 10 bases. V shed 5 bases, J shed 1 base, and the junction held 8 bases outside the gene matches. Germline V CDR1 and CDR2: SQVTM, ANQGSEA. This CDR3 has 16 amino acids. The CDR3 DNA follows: TGCAGCGTTCAACGACTAGCGGGTGCGTCCTACAATGAGCAGTTCTCC. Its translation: CSVQRLAGASYNEQFS.

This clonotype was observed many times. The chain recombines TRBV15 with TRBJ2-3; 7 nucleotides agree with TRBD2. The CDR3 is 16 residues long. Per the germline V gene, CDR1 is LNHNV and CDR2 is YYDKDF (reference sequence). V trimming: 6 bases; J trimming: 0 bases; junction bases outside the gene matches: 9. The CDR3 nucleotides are TGTGCCACCAGTTTAGGGCCTAGCGGTAGCACAGATACGCAGTATTTT. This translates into CATSLGPSGSTDTQYF. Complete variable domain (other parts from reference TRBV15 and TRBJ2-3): DAMVIQNPRYQVTQFGKPVTLSCSQTLNHNVMYWYQQKSSQAPKLLFHYYDKDFNNEADTPDNFQSRRPNTSFCFLDIRSPGLGDTAMYLCATSLGPSGSTDTQYFGPGTRLTVL.

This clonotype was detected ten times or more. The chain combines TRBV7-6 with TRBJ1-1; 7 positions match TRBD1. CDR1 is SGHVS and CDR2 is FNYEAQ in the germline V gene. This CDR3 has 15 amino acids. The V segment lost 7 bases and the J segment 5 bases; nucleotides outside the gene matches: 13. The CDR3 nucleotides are TGTGCCAGCACCAAGACGAGAGGGGGCAATACTGAAGCTTTCTTT. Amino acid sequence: CASTKTRGGNTEAFF. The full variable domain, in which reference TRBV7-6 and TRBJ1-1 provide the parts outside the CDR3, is GAGVSQSPRYKVTKRGQDVALRCDPISGHVSLYWYRQALGQGPEFLTYFNYEAQQDKSGLPNDRFSAERPEGSISTLTIQRTEQRDSAMYRCASTKTRGGNTEAFFGQGTRLTVV.

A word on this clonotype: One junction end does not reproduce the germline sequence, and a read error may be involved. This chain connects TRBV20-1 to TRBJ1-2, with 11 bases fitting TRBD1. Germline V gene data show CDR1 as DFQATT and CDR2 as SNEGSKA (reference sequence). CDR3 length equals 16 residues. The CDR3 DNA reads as TGCGGTGCTTGGCCTGGGACAGGGGGTAATAACTATGGCTACACCTTC. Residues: CGAWPGTGGNNYGYTF.

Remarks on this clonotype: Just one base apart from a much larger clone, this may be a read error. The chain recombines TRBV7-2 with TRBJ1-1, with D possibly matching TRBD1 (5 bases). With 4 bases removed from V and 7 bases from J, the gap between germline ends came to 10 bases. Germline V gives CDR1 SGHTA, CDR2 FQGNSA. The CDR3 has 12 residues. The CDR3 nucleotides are TGTGCCAGCAGCTCGTACGACAGTGAAGCTTTCTTT. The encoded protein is CASSSYDSEAFF.

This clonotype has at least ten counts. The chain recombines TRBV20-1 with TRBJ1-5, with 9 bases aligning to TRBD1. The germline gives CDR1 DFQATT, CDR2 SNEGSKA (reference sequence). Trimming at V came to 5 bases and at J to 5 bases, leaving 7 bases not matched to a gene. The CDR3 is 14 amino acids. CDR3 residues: CSAPDRGGYQPQHF. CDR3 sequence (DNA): TGCAGTGCTCCCGACAGGGGGGGATATCAGCCCCAGCATTTT.

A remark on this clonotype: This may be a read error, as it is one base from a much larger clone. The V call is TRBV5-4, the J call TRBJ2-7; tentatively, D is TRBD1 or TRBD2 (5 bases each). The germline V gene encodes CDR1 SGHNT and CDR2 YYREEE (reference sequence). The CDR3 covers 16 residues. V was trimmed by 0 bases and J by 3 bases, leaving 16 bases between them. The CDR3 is CASSLAGRSRGYEQYF. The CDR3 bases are TGTGCCAGCAGCTTGGCGGGGCGGTCGCGAGGCTACGAGCAGTACTTC.

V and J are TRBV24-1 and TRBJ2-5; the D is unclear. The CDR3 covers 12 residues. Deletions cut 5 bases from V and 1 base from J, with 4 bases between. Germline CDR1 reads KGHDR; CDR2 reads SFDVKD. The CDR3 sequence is CATSVAQETQYF. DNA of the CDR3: TGTGCCACCAGTGTGGCCCAAGAGACCCAGTACTTC.

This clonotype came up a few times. CDR3 sequence reads: CASSIGTSGIYEQYF. For the CDR3, the DNA is TGTGCCAGTAGTATAGGGACTAGCGGGATTTACGAGCAGTACTTC. This chain connects TRBV19 to TRBJ2-7; TRBD2 agrees at 12 bases. The germline V gene has CDR1 LNHDA and CDR2 SQIVND (reference sequence). Trimming at V came to 1 base and at J to 4 bases, leaving 2 bases not matched to a gene. This CDR3 has 15 residues. Using reference TRBV19 and TRBJ2-7 for the parts outside the CDR3, the full variable domain is DGGITQSPKYLFRKEGQNVTLSCEQNLNHDAMYWYRQDPGQGLRLIYYSQIVNDFQKGDIAEGYSVSREKKESFPLTVTSAQKNPTAFYLCASSIGTSGIYEQYFGPGTRLTVT.

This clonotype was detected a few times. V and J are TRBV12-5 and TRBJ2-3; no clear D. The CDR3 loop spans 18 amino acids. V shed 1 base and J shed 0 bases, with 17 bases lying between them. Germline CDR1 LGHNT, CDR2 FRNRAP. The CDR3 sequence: CASGLGPGAPPSTDTQYF. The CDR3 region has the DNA TGTGCTAGTGGTTTGGGGCCGGGTGCACCCCCTAGCACAGATACGCAGTATTTT.

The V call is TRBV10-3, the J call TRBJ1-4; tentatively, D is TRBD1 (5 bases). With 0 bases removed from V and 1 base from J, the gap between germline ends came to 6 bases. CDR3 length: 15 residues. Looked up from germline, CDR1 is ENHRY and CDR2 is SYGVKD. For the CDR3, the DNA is TGTGCCATCAGTGAGTCGGGGGAAACTAATGAAAAACTGTTTTTT. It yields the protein CAISESGETNEKLFF.